Sequencing of this T cell receptor beta chain was carried out in a study of blood T cell repertoires in COVID-19. Study details: Acute and convalescent COVID-19 specimens originated in the United States, Italy and Spain. Sources were T cells, B-cell-depleted T cells, or PBMCs; the material itself was cDNA or gDNA.

The germline V gene encodes CDR1 SGHTA and CDR2 FQGNSA. CDR3 length: 13 residues. V dropped 6 bases and J dropped 5; count of bases not matched to a gene: 4. As processed by the authors: Amplifying reference gene primers gave estimates of nucleated cell counts. Assay: immunoSEQ multiplex PCR; the TCRdb copy retains only in-frame clones and omits some. D and trimming come from the DNA, and the V and J calls and clone size come from that table. In the table there are roughly 30,000 clones, around 84% of which are singletons. The TCR originated in a human donor in a cohort sampled during active COVID-19. The sequenced sample was peripheral blood. V usage is TRBV7-2 and J usage is TRBJ2-5, with 9 bases aligning to TRBD1. Here the CDR3 DNA reads TGTGCCAGCAGACTGGACAGGGGTGAGACCCAGTACTTC. Translating it yields CASRLDRGETQYF.